These 21 T cell receptor beta chains were sequenced from one sample in a study of blood T cell repertoires in COVID-19. The data were produced by immunoSEQ multiplex PCR, yet TCRdb's version contains in-frame clones alone and is incomplete. The repertoire consists of under 150,000 clones, with nearly 85% occurring once and the leading ten covering about 4%. The source material was PBMCs or T cells enriched from blood (not recorded which). All receptors come from a man in his fifties in a cohort exposed to, infected with or recovered from COVID-19 (not recorded which).

The chain carries TRBV28 and TRBJ2-3; weak D call: TRBD2 (6 bases). Germline V gives CDR1 MDHEN, CDR2 SYDVKM. This CDR3 has 14 residues. Deletions cut 6 bases from V and 0 bases from J, with 10 bases between. The CDR3 bases are TGTGCCAGCAGCCCGGGAGTCAGCACAGATACGCAGTATTTT. Its translation is CASSPGVSTDTQYF.

The chain employs TRBV28 and TRBJ2-5; 10 bases are a match to TRBD2. Germline V gene lookup returns CDR1 MDHEN and CDR2 SYDVKM. This CDR3 contains 16 residues. Unmatched junction bases numbered 10, after V lost 5 bases and J lost 4 bases. This chain's CDR3 is CASSINAASGRETQYF. The CDR3 nucleotides are TGTGCCAGCAGTATAAACGCGGCTAGCGGGAGAGAGACCCAGTACTTC.

The chain is built from TRBV6-4 and TRBJ2-2; 10 bases agree with TRBD1. Trimming removed 2 bases from V and 7 bases from J; junction bases left unmatched: 7. Germline V CDR1 and CDR2: MRHNA, SNTAGT. This CDR3 contains 16 residues. As DNA, the CDR3 is TGTGCCAGCAGTGACGGCCCGGGACAGGGGCACGGGGAGCTGTTTTTT. Amino acid sequence: CASSDGPGQGHGELFF.

The chain uses TRBV7-9 and TRBJ2-1; TRBD2 is a possible D gene (6 bases). This CDR3 is 12 amino acids long. From germline, CDR1 is SEHNR and CDR2 FQNEAQ (reference sequence). Between the trimmed V and J ends, which lost 9 bases and 15 bases, there was a span of 21 bases. CDR3 residues: CASTGEQRVPFF. In DNA, the CDR3 is TGTGCCAGTACCGGCGAGCAGCGGGTGCCGTTCTTC.

This clone was recorded only once. This chain connects TRBV20-1 to TRBJ1-5, with 9 bases aligning to TRBD1. Germline V gives CDR1 DFQATT, CDR2 SNEGSKA (reference sequence). This CDR3 comprises 15 residues. J gave up 3 bases and V 3 bases, and 6 bases lay outside the gene matches. CDR3 amino acids: CSASIGQGFNQPQHF. CDR3 bases: TGCAGTGCTAGTATCGGACAGGGGTTCAATCAGCCCCAGCATTTT.

V is TRBV28 and J is TRBJ1-1, with D hard to call. The germline V gene has CDR1 MDHEN and CDR2 SYDVKM. V was pared by 3 bases and J by 1 base, with 9 bases between. CDR3 length equals 14 residues. The CDR3 DNA follows: TGTGCCAGCAGTTTTGTGGGAGAGAACACTGAAGCTTTCTTT. Its translation is CASSFVGENTEAFF. The complete variable domain, with remaining parts taken from reference TRBV28 and TRBJ1-1, reads DVKVTQSSRYLVKRTGEKVFLECVQDMDHENMFWYRQDPGLGLRLIYFSYDVKMKEKGDIPEGYSVSREKKERFSLILESASTNQTSMYLCASSFVGENTEAFFGQGTRLTVV.

V and J are TRBV4-1 and TRBJ1-4; 9 nucleotides line up with TRBD1. Germline-derived CDR1 and CDR2 are MGHRA and YSYEKL. This CDR3 region has 14 residues. Trimming removed 6 bases from V and 7 bases from J; junction bases left unmatched: 6. The CDR3 bases are TGCGCCAGCAGTCCGGGACAGGGAGGTGAAAAACTGTTTTTT. Translation gives CASSPGQGGEKLFF.

This clone was observed once. This rearrangement joins TRBV10-2 to TRBJ2-1; D might be TRBD2 (5 bases). Germline CDR1 is WSHSY and CDR2 is SAAADI. This CDR3 spans 13 amino acids. Trimming removed 9 bases from V and 4 bases from J, with 13 bases in between. The CDR3 loop is CASLPSNYNEQFF. The CDR3 DNA sequence: TGCGCCAGTCTTCCTAGCAATTACAATGAGCAGTTCTTC.

The chain combines TRBV2 with TRBJ2-6; 7 bases are shared with TRBD1. Germline assignment: CDR1 SNHLY and CDR2 FYNNEI. This CDR3 is built from 23 residues. J was trimmed by 0 bases and V by 0 bases; bases with no gene match: 20. The CDR3 spells CASSEAANRGLNAKSSGANVLTF. The DNA of the CDR3 is TGTGCCAGCAGTGAAGCGGCTAACAGGGGCCTAAACGCGAAATCCTCTGGGGCCAACGTCCTGACTTTC.

The chain uses TRBV28 and TRBJ2-3; 9 positions match TRBD2. With V trimmed by 2 bases and J by 1 base, 7 bases remained unmatched. CDR1 and CDR2 from the germline V gene are MDHEN and SYDVKM. The CDR3 loop spans 17 amino acids. CDR3 sequence (DNA): TGTGCCAGCAGTTTACCCTCACAGCGGGAGGGCACAGATACGCAGTATTTT. Protein product: CASSLPSQREGTDTQYF.

In regard to this clone: Other DNA sequences within the sample encode an identical CDR3. The chain combines TRBV9 with TRBJ1-3, with D possibly TRBD1 on 6 matching bases. Per the germline V gene, CDR1 is SGDLS and CDR2 is YYNGEE. The CDR3 spans 14 residues. V gave up 3 bases and J gave up 1 base, with 8 bases separating them. For the CDR3, the DNA is TGTGCCAGCAGCGCCGGGACATCTGGAAACACCATATATTTT. This translates into CASSAGTSGNTIYF.

The rearrangement links TRBV7-2 to TRBJ1-5; D is undetermined. Looked up from germline, CDR1 is SGHTA and CDR2 is FQGNSA. The CDR3 spans 12 residues. The V and J ends lost 5 bases and 3 bases respectively, with 5 bases between them. The CDR3 here is CASSPYNQPQHF. For the CDR3, the DNA is TGTGCCAGCAGCCCTTACAATCAGCCCCAGCATTTT. Complete variable domain (other parts from reference TRBV7-2 and TRBJ1-5): GAGVSQSPSNKVTEKGKDVELRCDPISGHTALYWYRQSLGQGLEFLIYFQGNSAPDKSGLPSDRFSAERTGGSVSTLTIQRTQQEDSAVYLCASSPYNQPQHFGDGTRLSIL.

The CDR3 DNA sequence: TGTGCCAGTAGTTCTAATAGTGGGACATCGACAGATACGCAGTATTTT. Amino acids: CASSSNSGTSTDTQYF. The gene calls are TRBV19 and TRBJ2-3; tentatively, D is TRBD1 (6 bases). The germline gives CDR1 LNHDA, CDR2 SQIVND (reference sequence). The CDR3 extends over 16 amino acids. Trimming shortened V by 5 bases and J by 3 bases, and 18 bases separated the two germline ends.

CDR3 bases: TGTGCCAGCAGCCCCCAAGCGGGACGCACGGAGACCCAGTACTTC. This sequence encodes CASSPQAGRTETQYF. The rearrangement uses TRBV9 and TRBJ2-5; 7 nucleotides align to TRBD2. The V and J ends lost 4 bases and 5 bases, in that order; junction bases with no gene match: 11. There are 15 residues in the CDR3. Germline values: CDR1 SGDLS, CDR2 YYNGEE.

The rearrangement joins TRBV6-5 to TRBJ1-1; D is uncertain. CDR1 MNHEY and CDR2 SVGAGI come from the germline V gene. V was clipped by 2 bases and J by 5 bases, with 9 bases between them. The CDR3 is 13 amino acids. Here the CDR3 reads CASSYRGRTEAFF. In DNA, the CDR3 is TGTGCCAGCAGTTACCGCGGGCGAACTGAAGCTTTCTTT.

This chain uses TRBV7-9 with TRBJ1-1; D gene unclear. The CDR3 runs 13 residues. V lost 5 bases and J 8 bases, leaving 15 bases between the germline ends. CDR1 is SEHNR, CDR2 FQNEAQ, per germline (reference sequence). CDR3 DNA sequence: TGTGCCAGCAGCCTAGATGTACAGTGGGAAGCTTTCTTT. It is translated as CASSLDVQWEAFF. Based on the CDR3 plus reference TRBV7-9 and TRBJ1-1, the full variable domain is DTGVSQNPRHKITKRGQNVTFRCDPISEHNRLYWYRQTLGQGPEFLTYFQNEAQLEKSRLLSDRFSAERPKGSFSTLEIQRTEQGDSAMYLCASSLDVQWEAFFGQGTRLTVV.

This clone was observed once. The chain carries TRBV5-1 and TRBJ2-2, with D perhaps matching TRBD2 (6 bases). Trimming took 4 bases from V and 1 from J, leaving 11 bases between them. CDR1 and CDR2 (germline): SGHRS, YFSETQ. The CDR3 totals 15 residues. Here the CDR3 reads CASSPEGGNTGELFF. Written as DNA, the CDR3 is TGCGCCAGCAGCCCAGAGGGAGGGAACACCGGGGAGCTGTTTTTT.

The gene calls are TRBV28 and TRBJ1-2; TRBD1 agrees at 7 bases. Germline trimming cut 2 bases from V and 6 bases from J; bases unmatched to any gene: 9. The V gene's germline CDR1 is MDHEN and CDR2 SYDVKM. The CDR3 covers 15 residues. The CDR3 is CASSLGLEGADGYTF. CDR3 coding DNA: TGTGCCAGCAGTTTAGGATTGGAGGGGGCGGATGGCTACACCTTC.

The V call is TRBV2, the J call TRBJ2-7, with D unresolved. This CDR3 region has 13 residues. Trimming removed 7 bases from V and 0 bases from J, with 10 bases in between. Germline loops: CDR1 SNHLY, CDR2 FYNNEI. For the CDR3, the DNA is TGTGCCAGCACAATGGAGATCTCCTACGAGCAGTACTTC. It specifies CASTMEISYEQYF.

The genes are TRBV28 and TRBJ2-1, with 8 bases that match TRBD2. CDR1 and CDR2 (germline): MDHEN, SYDVKM. The CDR3 sequence is 14 residues long. Trimming removed 3 bases from V and 10 bases from J; junction bases left unmatched: 8. The CDR3 is CASSFPGGPQEQFF. In DNA form, the CDR3 reads TGTGCCAGCAGTTTCCCGGGAGGGCCTCAGGAGCAGTTCTTC.

This chain connects TRBV7-9 to TRBJ2-7; D unclear. The V end was cut by 5 bases, the J end by 6 bases, with 11 bases between. The CDR3 length is 12 residues. The V gene's germline CDR1 is SEHNR and CDR2 FQNEAQ (reference sequence). The DNA of the CDR3 is TGTGCCAGCAGCACAGTGGTGTTCGAGCAGTACTTC. It encodes CASSTVVFEQYF.